This T cell receptor (beta chain) was recovered during a study of OX40 agonist ivuxolimab in advanced cancers. Notes on the study in general: Certain nonresponding patients likewise had low normalized T-cell clonal expansion.

TCRdb keeps only in-frame clones here, not all; method: immunoSEQ multiplex PCR. The data contain roughly 25,000 clones, about three quarters of them singletons. Regarding this clone: Its specificity is not known.

Germline CDR1 is SGHDT and CDR2 is YYEEEE. The CDR3 loop spans 15 amino acids. V lost 1 base and J lost 4; bases outside the gene matches: 4. The sequences come from CD4+ or CD8+ T cells sorted from blood, collected in a trial of the OX40 agonist ivuxolimab. The source is an adult with an advanced solid tumor such as melanoma, head and neck, liver or kidney cancer. The chain links TRBV5-6 to TRBJ2-2, with 7 positions matching TRBD2. The CDR3 DNA reads as TGTGCCAGCAGCTTGACCTCGGGGGGCACCGGGGAGCTGTTTTTT. It specifies CASSLTSGGTGELFF.